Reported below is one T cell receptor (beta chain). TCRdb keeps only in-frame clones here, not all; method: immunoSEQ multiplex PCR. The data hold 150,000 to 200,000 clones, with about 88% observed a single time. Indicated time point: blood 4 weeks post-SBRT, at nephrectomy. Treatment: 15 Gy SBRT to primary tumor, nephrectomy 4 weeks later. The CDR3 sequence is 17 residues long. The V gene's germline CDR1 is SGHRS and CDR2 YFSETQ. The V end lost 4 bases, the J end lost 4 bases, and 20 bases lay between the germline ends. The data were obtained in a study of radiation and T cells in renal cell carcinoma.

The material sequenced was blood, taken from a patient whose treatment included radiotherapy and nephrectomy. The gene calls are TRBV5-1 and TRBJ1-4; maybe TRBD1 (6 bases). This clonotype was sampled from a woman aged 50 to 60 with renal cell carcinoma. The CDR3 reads CASSPEGGFSNNEKLFF. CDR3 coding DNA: TGCGCCAGCAGCCCCGAGGGGGGTTTCTCTAATAATGAAAAACTGTTTTTT.